Sequencing of this TCR beta chain was carried out in a study of T cells in tuberculosis (dated by TCRdb to 2016 to 2019). Regarding the research as a whole: To characterize T cells specific for the mycobacterial lipid antigen glucose monomycolate (GMM), the study used CD1B tetramers together with high-throughput TCR immunosequencing. IGRA-negative adolescents, IGRA-positive adolescents with latent tuberculosis and adults with active tuberculosis, approximately 11 per group, were compared in a South African clinical cohort. On the study overall, not on this receptor specifically: Clinical samples were selected based on the availability of cryopreserved specimens, with adults included as active tuberculosis cases and adolescents included as controls. Smaller mean NN-distances to GMM-specific TCRs were observed in active tuberculosis TCR-alpha repertoires than in IGRA-negative controls, suggesting clonal expansion of GMM-specific TCRs. An accuracy of 85% to 90% (AUROC about 0.91) was reached by a classifier using the diverse GMM-specific repertoire, compared with 70% accuracy when GEM motif frequencies were used. The smaller NN-distances were partly driven by shorter CDR3-alpha lengths in active tuberculosis patients, and the difference for TCR-beta did not reach statistical significance.

At study entry, a tuberculin skin test and the QuantiFERON-TB GOLD In-Tube IGRA were used to screen adolescents for latent tuberculosis infection. Unsorted cryopreserved PBMC were immunosequenced, covering on average approximately 90,000 T cells per clinical donor. Eleven high schools in the Worcester region of the Western Cape, South Africa, served as enrollment sites for adolescents aged 12 to 18 years. Around 10 M. tuberculosis-infected adolescents and about 10 uninfected adolescents, matched for age and sex, were selected. For the adolescents, PBMC were isolated by density centrifugation from freshly drawn heparinized blood and then cryopreserved. Concerning this clone itself: Which antigen it targets is not known. The record has no base qualities; no much larger clone is one base away.

The immunoSEQ multiplex PCR assay was used to generate TCR libraries, with TCR-beta and/or TCR-alpha/delta assays applied to each sample. The amplified TCR libraries were sequenced using the Illumina high-throughput platform. The paper's data handling went like this. Clustering and dimensionality reduction relied on pairwise TCRdist distances among GMM-specific receptors from T cells that were either sorted ex vivo or expanded in vitro. Each clinical repertoire was assigned a mean NN-distance score, defined as the average TCRdist to the nearest 10% of tetramer-positive reference sequences. GEM TCR motif frequency was calculated as the fraction of unique TCRs that matched known GEM sequences by V/J usage and CDR3 length. Linear discriminant analysis with leave-one-out cross-validation, implemented in scikit-learn, was used to classify active tuberculosis. TCRdb re-hosts the immuneACCESS table, in-frame sequences only. Its copies lack some clones; in the studies checked, an unresolved V gene accounts for under half of them, and the cause for the rest is not known. The D gene and trimming were derived from the DNA, and the V and J assignments and clone size from that table. For this sample the table gives about 23,000 clones, of which about 96% were detected only once. Around 6.2% of the sample lies in the top ten.

The CDR3 starts with the cysteine, ends with the phenylalanine, and has 12 residues. The entry retains the CDR3 DNA only, 36 bases that are in frame from base 1. V is shortened by 6 bases, J by 0 bases, and the region joining them spans 6 bases. The germline V gene (reference sequence) provides CDR1 MNHEY and CDR2 SMNVEV. The rearrangement joined TRBV27 to TRBJ2-7, with the D gene uncertain. The sequence was collected from a donor aged 10-29 years with latent tuberculosis or without tuberculosis infection. Sequencing was carried out using PBMCs. The CDR3 protein: CASRTLSYEQYF. In nucleotides, the sequence is TGTGCCAGCAGGACACTCTCCTACGAGCAGTACTTC.